This section outlines one T cell receptor beta chain sequence together with its context. Its cognate antigen is unknown. Libraries were prepared by immunoSEQ multiplex PCR; TCRdb keeps only in-frame clonotypes and omits some of them. The data show roughly 490,000 clones, around three quarters seen once. The data belong to a study of shared clonotypes between healthy human individuals. The CDR3 totals 15 residues. Germline CDR1 reads MDHEN; CDR2 reads SYDVKM. The V segment lost 3 bases and the J segment 7 bases; nucleotides outside the gene matches: 5. The study drew its donors from healthy HIV-negative adults without recent acute infections or vaccinations. Whole-study findings and limits: Measured sharing among donors was expected to vary with sequencing depth.

The clonotype comes from a woman aged 40 to 50 in good health. Some clones in this sample may be carry-over from other donors' samples. Sequencing was done on a sample of PBMCs. This chain uses TRBV28 with TRBJ2-1, with TRBD2 matching 11 bases. The CDR3 loop reads CASSFPGLAVNEQFF. CDR3 in DNA: TGTGCCAGCAGTTTTCCGGGACTAGCGGTAAATGAGCAGTTCTTC.